Listed below are T cell receptor beta chains from one sample, sequenced in a study of T cells in Graves' hyperthyroidism and ophthalmopathy. TCRdb passed the multiplex PCR reads through MiXCR, listing each CDR3 protein once. The data show 350,000 or so distinct CDR3 sequences, 15% to 20% seen once. The sample consisted of blood. These receptors originate from a woman aged 40 to 55 with Graves' ophthalmopathy. The conserved cysteine and the conserved F or W are not part of the CDR3 here. A D gene is named only where the DNA matches it firmly.

CDR3: ASSPNPTGAGTEAF
V: TRBV9
D: -
J: TRBJ1-1

CDR3: ASSQDVRGGVMNTEAF
V: TRBV4-1
D: -
J: TRBJ1-1

CDR3: ASRSYGGGSGELF
V: TRBV28
D: -
J: TRBJ2-2

CDR3: ASSLGAGPAHYEQY
V: TRBV11-1
D: -
J: TRBJ2-7

CDR3: AIRDASYEQY
V: TRBV10-3
D: -
J: TRBJ2-7

CDR3: ASSQGDRGRETQY
V: TRBV14
D: TRBD1
J: TRBJ2-5

CDR3: ASRAGHGYT
V: TRBV28
D: -
J: TRBJ1-2

CDR3: ASNRDRASGNTIY
V: TRBV5-1
D: TRBD1
J: TRBJ1-3

CDR3: ASSPGGLWATEAF
V: TRBV5-1
D: -
J: TRBJ1-1

CDR3: SATLARTGGLSNQPQH
V: TRBV20-1
D: TRBD1
J: TRBJ1-5

CDR3: ASSETSAEPYEQY
V: TRBV6-1
D: -
J: TRBJ2-7

CDR3: ASSLTGTTGNTIY
V: TRBV27
D: -
J: TRBJ1-3

CDR3: ASSYAVHRADGYT
V: TRBV5-1
D: -
J: TRBJ1-2

CDR3: ASSTGRAMNTEAF
V: TRBV5-1
D: -
J: TRBJ1-1

CDR3: ASGPAGVDEQY
V: TRBV7-9
D: TRBD2
J: TRBJ2-7

CDR3: ASSSHPQNTEAF
V: TRBV9
D: -
J: TRBJ1-1

CDR3: ASRSLGLADYEQY
V: TRBV27
D: TRBD2
J: TRBJ2-7

CDR3: ASRDRSYQPQH
V: TRBV2
D: TRBD1
J: TRBJ1-5

CDR3: ASSLDPQGRGQPQH
V: TRBV5-1
D: -
J: TRBJ1-5

CDR3: ASSQGGAGQETQY
V: TRBV4-2
D: -
J: TRBJ2-5

CDR3: ASSAGRGAETQY
V: TRBV9
D: TRBD2
J: TRBJ2-5

CDR3: ASSSLLTPNYGYT
V: TRBV27
D: -
J: TRBJ1-2

CDR3: ASSEATGDAEAF
V: TRBV6-1
D: TRBD1
J: TRBJ1-1

CDR3: VSSQGQRHQETQY
V: TRBV3-1
D: -
J: TRBJ2-5

CDR3: ASSYGGKPNQPQH
V: TRBV6-5
D: -
J: TRBJ1-5

CDR3: ASSLGRVGLNGYT
V: TRBV28
D: -
J: TRBJ1-2

CDR3: ASSFGPGGSSPLH
V: TRBV28
D: TRBD1
J: TRBJ1-6

CDR3: ASSVAGTSGDGELF
V: TRBV9
D: TRBD2
J: TRBJ2-2

CDR3: ASSLKWQGATGYT
V: TRBV7-2
D: TRBD1
J: TRBJ1-2

CDR3: ASSTPATGWNTEAF
V: TRBV19
D: -
J: TRBJ1-1

CDR3: AWSFGRLAAYEQY
V: TRBV30
D: TRBD2
J: TRBJ2-7

CDR3: ASSQDVAGTQETQY
V: TRBV4-3
D: -
J: TRBJ2-5

CDR3: SAQVFTMADSRAQY
V: TRBV20-1
D: -
J: TRBJ2-7

CDR3: ASSFSPEDSQPQETQY
V: TRBV28
D: -
J: TRBJ2-5